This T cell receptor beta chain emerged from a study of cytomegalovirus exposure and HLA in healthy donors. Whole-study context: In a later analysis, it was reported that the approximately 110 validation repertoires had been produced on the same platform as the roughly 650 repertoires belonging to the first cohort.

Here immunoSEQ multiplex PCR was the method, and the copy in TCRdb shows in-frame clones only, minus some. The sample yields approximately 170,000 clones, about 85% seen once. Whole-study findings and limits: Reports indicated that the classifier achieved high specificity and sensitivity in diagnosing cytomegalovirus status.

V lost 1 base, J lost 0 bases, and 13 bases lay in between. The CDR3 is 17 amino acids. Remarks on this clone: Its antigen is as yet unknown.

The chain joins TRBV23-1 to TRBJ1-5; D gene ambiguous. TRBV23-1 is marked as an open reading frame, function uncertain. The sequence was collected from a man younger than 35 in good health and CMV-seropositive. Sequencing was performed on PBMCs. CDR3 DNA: TGCGCCAGCAGTCAATTTACAACGCCGTATAGCAATCAGCCCCAGCATTTT. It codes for CASSQFTTPYSNQPQHF.